Only one count was recorded for the clone carrying this T cell receptor beta chain. The sample belongs to a study of blood T cell repertoires in COVID-19. In the original workflow: Researchers report that nucleated cell counts were estimated from reference gene primer amplification. Sequenced by immunoSEQ multiplex PCR; TCRdb stores in-frame clones only, minus some. The V and J calls and clone size were taken over from that table, and D and trimming were inferred from the DNA. The table records around 180,000 clones, roughly nine tenths of them present only once. This CDR3 contains 16 residues. Germline V gives CDR1 SGHRS, CDR2 YFSETQ. Trimming removed 4 bases from V and 2 bases from J; junction bases left unmatched: 5.

The specimen was peripheral blood. This sequence was found in a man aged 65 to 79 with active or convalescent COVID-19. The V and J genes are TRBV5-1 and TRBJ2-5, with 13 bases fitting TRBD2. The CDR3 loop reads CASSPGLAGLQETQYF. DNA for the CDR3: TGCGCCAGCAGCCCGGGACTAGCGGGACTACAAGAGACCCAGTACTTC. The entire variable domain, with the rest obtained from reference TRBV5-1 and TRBJ2-5, is as follows: KAGVTQTPRYLIKTRGQQVTLSCSPISGHRSVSWYQQTPGQGLQFLFEYFSETQRNKGNFPGRFSGRQFSNSRSEMNVSTLELGDSALYLCASSPGLAGLQETQYFGPGTRLLVL.